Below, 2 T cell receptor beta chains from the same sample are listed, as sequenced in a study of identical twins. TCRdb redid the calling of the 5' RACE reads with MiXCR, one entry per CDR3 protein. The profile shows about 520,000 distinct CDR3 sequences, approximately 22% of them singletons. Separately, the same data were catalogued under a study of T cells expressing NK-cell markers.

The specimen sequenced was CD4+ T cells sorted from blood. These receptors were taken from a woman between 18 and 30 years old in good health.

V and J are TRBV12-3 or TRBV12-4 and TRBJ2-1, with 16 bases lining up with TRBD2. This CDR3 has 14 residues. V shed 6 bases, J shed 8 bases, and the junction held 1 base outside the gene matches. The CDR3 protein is CASRGTSGRDEQFF. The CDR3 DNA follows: TGTGCCAGCAGAGGGACTAGCGGGAGGGATGAGCAGTTCTTC.

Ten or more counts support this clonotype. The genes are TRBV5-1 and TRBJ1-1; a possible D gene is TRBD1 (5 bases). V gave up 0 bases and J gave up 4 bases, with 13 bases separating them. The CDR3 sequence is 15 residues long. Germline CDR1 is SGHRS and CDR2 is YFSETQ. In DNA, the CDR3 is TGCGCCAGCAGCTTGGCTCCTACAGGCCGCACTGAAGCTTTCTTT. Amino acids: CASSLAPTGRTEAFF.